These T cell receptor beta chains were read from a single sample in a study of vaccination effects on CD4 cells after COVID-19. These receptors' antigens are unknown. The protocol was immunoSEQ multiplex PCR, while the TCRdb copy is restricted to in-frame clones and leaves out a portion. Altogether some 70,000 clones are present, about four fifths being singletons, with the ten largest covering 10% to 15%. The specimen comprised CD4+ T cells from PBMCs cultured with SARS-CoV-2 spike peptides, sampled before COVID-19 vaccination. Source of these receptors: a human donor who received a COVID-19 vaccine. Each CDR3 is given with its conserved first and last residue. Each record gives: J gene, V gene, CDR3 protein.

>TRBJ2-3|TRBV24-1
CATTGQGTDTQYF
>TRBJ1-5|TRBV5-5
CASSLSGQGLNQPQHF
>TRBJ2-3|TRBV5-1
CASSLVGGSTDTQYF
>TRBJ2-1|TRBV18
CASSPGLYNEQFF
>TRBJ2-3|TRBV5-1
CASSLDRRLGQDTQYF
>TRBJ2-6|TRBV7-9
CASSPRRFKPPSGANVLTF
>TRBJ1-2|TRBV27
CASSQSDRGYGYTF
>TRBJ1-3|TRBV15
CATSRDVPGPGNTIYF
>TRBJ2-1|TRBV4-1
CASSLGASGGVNEQFF
>TRBJ2-3|TRBV7-2
CASSRTSGTVDTQYF
>TRBJ1-3|TRBV6-5
CASRRTGTSGNTIYF
>TRBJ1-3|TRBV5-5
CASSLEGTGNTIYF
>TRBJ1-1|TRBV27
CASSTTTNTEAFF
>TRBJ2-5|TRBV5-1
CASSLSDTQETQYF
>TRBJ1-1|TRBV5-1
CASSPDRLNTEAFF
>TRBJ2-2|TRBV10-1
CASSELSGNTGELFF
>TRBJ2-3|TRBV10-2
CASGDGRGAVDTQYF
>TRBJ1-5|TRBV27
CASSRTYNQPQHF
>TRBJ2-5|TRBV7-2
CASSPRTSKETQYF
>TRBJ2-5|TRBV28
CASSRSGGLQETQYF
>TRBJ2-3|TRBV5-6
CASSGGGLAGDTQYF
>TRBJ2-5|TRBV7-3
CASSPYRGRGETQYF
>TRBJ2-3|TRBV5-1
CASSLDSGGRVGTDTQYF
>TRBJ1-6|TRBV7-3
CASSLTLTEAPLHF
>TRBJ1-1|TRBV5-5
CASSLVQLNTEAFF
>TRBJ2-5|TRBV5-1
CASSARQGRFSGQETQYF
>TRBJ2-2|TRBV18
CASSPDRGMAGELFF
>TRBJ2-6|TRBV6-2/TRBV6-3
CASSGGGGANVLTF
>TRBJ2-1|TRBV28
CASSKGPKPYNEQFF
>TRBJ1-4|TRBV5-1
CASSSGPNEKLFF
>TRBJ2-3|TRBV24-1
CATSDGGQWQYF
>TRBJ1-1|TRBV4-1
CASSQQGSNTEAFF
>TRBJ1-4|TRBV9
CASSVSESTNEKLFF
>TRBJ2-2|TRBV9
CASSVRISGDTGELFF
>TRBJ1-3|TRBV4-1
CASSQEDTIYF
>TRBJ1-2|TRBV2
CASIVGGTGGKDGYTF